The sequence of this TCR beta chain was determined in a study of T cell responses to AZD1222 COVID-19 vaccine. The overall study: Second-dose recipients at about 4 or about 12 weeks were treated as one pooled group. The study's findings and limits: Epitopes outside B.1.351 and B.1.1.7 mutated regions reportedly drew nearly half of spike TCRs. Most donors were white British, females outnumbered males, and clonal diversity was possibly underestimated. Only a handful of people who got AZD1222 tested seropositive at baseline.

Turning to this clone: The antigen remains unidentified.

Germline V lookup: CDR1 LNHDA, CDR2 SQIVND (reference sequence). The V end lost 7 bases, the J end lost 5 bases, and 17 bases lay between the germline ends. The CDR3 covers 14 residues. The repertoire was sequenced with immunoSEQ multiplex PCR; TCRdb's copy has only in-frame clones and lacks some. The table includes 180,000 or so clones, just over 90% detected once. The input for sequencing was peripheral blood, taken on day 0 of AZD1222 vaccination. This sequence joins TRBV19 and TRBJ1-2; D perhaps matches TRBD1 (5 bases). The sequence came from an adult in good health. The CDR3 protein is CASTSRGRGYGYTF. The CDR3 nucleotides read TGTGCCAGTACGTCAAGGGGCCGGGGGTATGGCTACACCTTC.